These T cell receptor beta chains were read from a single sample in a study of T-cell memory formation after mild COVID-19. TCRdb recomputed calls from the 5' RACE reads with MiXCR, one row per CDR3 protein. The sample records about 430,000 distinct CDR3 sequences, about a sixth being singletons. The sample consisted of PBMCs or a T cell subset sorted from them (not recorded which). The receptors originated from a man aged 18 to 29 who had mild COVID-19 (a few samples of this study predate the infection). Cell type and time point are not known. The CDR3 runs from the conserved cysteine through the conserved F or W.

CASSYMGDSRGGYTF	TRBV6-5	15
CSVEDRPTDTQYF	TRBV29-1	13
CASSFDPFNQPQHF	TRBV7-8	14
CASSPAGGSGANVLTF	TRBV7-8	16
CASSQDRAGWGYTF	TRBV4-2	14
CASSPMGVYSGANVLTF	TRBV7-3	17
CASSPWTGMGQETQYF	TRBV13	16
CASSLRGPMTFF	TRBV7-2	12
CASWTPGLPFGTQYF	TRBV5-1	15
CASSDYRANTEAFF	TRBV6-5	14
CATSRGEVEQFF	TRBV15	12
CASTNLGLPQHF	TRBV12-3/TRBV12-4	12
CASSAVTGGTETNEKLFF	TRBV9	18
CASSPGLGRGGDEQFF	TRBV4-3	16
CSARVASGGYTGELFF	TRBV20-1	16
CASLTGPSTNEKLFF	TRBV18	15
CATPRPGVNTGELFF	TRBV7-9	15
CSVPDRGRVETQYF	TRBV29-1	14
CACTGDRYNEQFF	TRBV6-6	13
CASSLGGLPNEKLFF	TRBV7-2	15
CASSLATATNEKLFF	TRBV5-1	15
CASRIGGLQETQYF	TRBV5-1	14
CASSPRAGISNQPQHF	TRBV6-6	16
CASSLVGDIQYF	TRBV5-6	12
CASSARTGRGSTEAFF	TRBV19	16